This TCR beta chain was identified during a study of CD8 T cells in ankylosing spondylitis. Each CDR3 protein gets one entry after TCRdb re-called the 5' RACE reads with MiXCR. The repertoire has 250,000 to 300,000 distinct CDR3 sequences, 15% to 20% of them found once; the top ten carry approximately 33%. V was pared by 0 bases and J by 4 bases, with 6 bases of the junction left unmatched. Germline V gene data show CDR1 as LGHDT and CDR2 as YNNKEL (reference sequence). There are 15 residues in the CDR3. This clonotype was recorded at least ten times. This TCR derives from a male donor with ankylosing spondylitis or in good health (not recorded which). Sequencing was performed on blood, either unsorted or a sorted T cell fraction (not recorded which). The chain is built from TRBV3-1 and TRBJ2-7, with TRBD2 matching 7 bases. DNA for the CDR3: TGTGCCAGCAGCCAAGATCCGGGGACTACATACGAGCAGTACTTC. Its translation: CASSQDPGTTYEQYF.